One TCR beta chain is described in this entry. With 0 bases clipped from V and 4 bases from J, the junction kept 0 bases outside the gene matches. The germline V gene encodes CDR1 SGHDT and CDR2 YYEEEE. This CDR3 has 14 residues. The data were obtained in a study of blood T cell repertoires in COVID-19. Looking at the study overall: Samples of COVID-19 (acute and convalescent) were obtained from the United States, Italy and Spain.

As originally analysed: Reference gene primer amplification in the assay estimated nucleated cell counts. Assay: immunoSEQ multiplex PCR; the TCRdb copy retains only in-frame clones and omits some. The V and J calls and clone size are taken from that table; D and trimming were inferred from the DNA. This table holds 120,000 to 150,000 clones, approximately 90% found once. J is TRBJ1-2 and V is TRBV5-6; 10 nucleotides align to TRBD1. This clonotype was obtained from a human donor in a cohort sampled during active COVID-19. The sample consisted of peripheral blood. CDR3 in amino acids: CASSLGQGAYGYTF. Written as DNA, the CDR3 is TGTGCCAGCAGCTTGGGACAGGGGGCCTATGGCTACACCTTC.